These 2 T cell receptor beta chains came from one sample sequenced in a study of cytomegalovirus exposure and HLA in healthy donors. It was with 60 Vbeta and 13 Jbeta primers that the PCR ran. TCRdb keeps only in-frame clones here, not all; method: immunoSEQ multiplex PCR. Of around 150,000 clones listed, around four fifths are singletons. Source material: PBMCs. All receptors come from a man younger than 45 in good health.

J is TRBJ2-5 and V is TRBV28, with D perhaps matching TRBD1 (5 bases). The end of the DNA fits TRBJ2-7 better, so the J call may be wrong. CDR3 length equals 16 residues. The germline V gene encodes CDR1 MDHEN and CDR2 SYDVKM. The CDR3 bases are TGTGCCAGCAGTTTAAATCTCCAGGGTTTTTCCTACGAGCAGTACTTC. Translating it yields CASSLNLQGFSYEQYF.

The CDR3: CASSLGIAGHYGYTF. The CDR3 coding sequence is TGTGCCAGCAGCTTAGGAATCGCAGGGCACTATGGCTACACCTTC. The chain combines TRBV7-9 with TRBJ1-2, with a tentative D call TRBD1 (5 bases). Trimming took 1 base from V and 3 from J, leaving 12 bases between them. Germline CDR1 SEHNR, CDR2 FQNEAQ (reference sequence). The CDR3 is 15 residues long.